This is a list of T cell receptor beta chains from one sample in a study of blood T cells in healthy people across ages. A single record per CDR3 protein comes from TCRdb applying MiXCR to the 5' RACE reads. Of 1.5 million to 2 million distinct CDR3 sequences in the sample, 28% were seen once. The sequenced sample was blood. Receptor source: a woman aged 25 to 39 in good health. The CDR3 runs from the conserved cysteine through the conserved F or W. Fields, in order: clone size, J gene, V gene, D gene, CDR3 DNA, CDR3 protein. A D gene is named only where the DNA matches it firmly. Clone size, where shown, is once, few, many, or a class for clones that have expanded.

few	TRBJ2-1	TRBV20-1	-	TGCAGTGCTAGAGAGGTGGGGGGTTTATACAATGAGCAGTTCTTC	CSAREVGGLYNEQFF
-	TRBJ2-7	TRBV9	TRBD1	TGTGCCAGCAGCGTAGGGGACAGGTCCTACGAGCAGTACTTC	CASSVGDRSYEQYF
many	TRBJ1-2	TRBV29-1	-	TGCAGCGCTCGGATATTAGCTAACTATGGCTACACCTTC	CSARILANYGYTF
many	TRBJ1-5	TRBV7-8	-	TGTGCCAGCAGCTTAGTTGTGGATCAGCCCCAGCATTTT	CASSLVVDQPQHF
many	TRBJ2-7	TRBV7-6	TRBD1	TGTGCCAGCAGCTTAGAGGCCGCGACAGGGGACCGCGAGCAGTACTTC	CASSLEAATGDREQYF
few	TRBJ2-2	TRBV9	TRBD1	TGTGCCAGCAGCGTAGCTACGAGACAGGGGGGTTACATTAACACCGGGGAGCTGTTTTTT	CASSVATRQGGYINTGELFF
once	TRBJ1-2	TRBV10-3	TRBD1	TGTGCCAGTCAGGGGGATGGCTACACCTTC	CASQGDGYTF
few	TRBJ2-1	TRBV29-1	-	TGCAGCGTTGTCGGTCTGGCCTACAATGAGCAGTTCTTC	CSVVGLAYNEQFF
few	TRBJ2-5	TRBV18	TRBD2	TGTGCCAGCTCACCCTTAGCGGGAGGCCTTGGAGAGACCCAGTACTTC	CASSPLAGGLGETQYF
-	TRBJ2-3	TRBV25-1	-	TGTGCCAGCAGTGAATGGGTTAGCACAGATACGCAGTATTTT	CASSEWVSTDTQYF
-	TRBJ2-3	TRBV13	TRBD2	TGTGCCAGCAGCTGGGGACTAGCGGGGTCCGGGGATACGCAGTATTTT	CASSWGLAGSGDTQYF
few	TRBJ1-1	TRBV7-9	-	TGTGCAGAAGGGACGTCGAGGAACACTGAAGCTTTCTTT	CAEGTSRNTEAFF
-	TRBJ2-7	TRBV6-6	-	TGTGCCAGCAGGGGACACGGGGCTGGGGCCTACGAGCAGTACTTC	CASRGHGAGAYEQYF
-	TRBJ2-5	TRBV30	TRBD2	TGTGCCTGGAGTCCCTCGCTAGCGGTACGGGGGGAGACCCAGTACTTC	CAWSPSLAVRGETQYF
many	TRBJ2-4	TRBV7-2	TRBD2	TGTGCCAGCAACTCCCGGGGAGGGGCTGACATTCAGTACTTC	CASNSRGGADIQYF
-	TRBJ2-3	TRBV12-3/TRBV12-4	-	TGTGCCAGCAGTGTCCCATCCAGCGATAGAGGGTTAGTCACAGATACGCAGTATTTT	CASSVPSSDRGLVTDTQYF
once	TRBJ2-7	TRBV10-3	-	TGTGCCATCAGTCCAGTGACGGGTTCCTACGAGCAGTACTTC	CAISPVTGSYEQYF
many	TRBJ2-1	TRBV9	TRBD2	TGTGCCAGCAGCGTAGAAGGCGGGAGGGGGTGGAATGAGCAGTTCTTC	CASSVEGGRGWNEQFF
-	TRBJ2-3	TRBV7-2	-	TGTGCCAGCAGCGCGGCTTCGGTCAGTACAGATACGCAGTATTTT	CASSAASVSTDTQYF
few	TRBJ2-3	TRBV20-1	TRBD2	TGCAGTGCTAGTGCCCGGAGTAGCGGGATCTCCACAGATACGCAGTATTTT	CSASARSSGISTDTQYF
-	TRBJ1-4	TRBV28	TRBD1	TGTGCCAGCAGTTGGGTGACAGGGAGAGAGGAAAAACTGTTTTTT	CASSWVTGREEKLFF
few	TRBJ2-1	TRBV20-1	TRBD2	TGCAGTGCTGGGGGGACTAGCGGGGTCTACAATGAGCAGTTCTTC	CSAGGTSGVYNEQFF
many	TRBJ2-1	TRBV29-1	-	TGCAGCGTTATTCCGATACCCTACAATGAGCAGTTCTTC	CSVIPIPYNEQFF
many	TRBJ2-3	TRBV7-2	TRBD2	TGTGCCAGCAGCTCCGCGGGACTAGCCACCGATACGCAGTATTTT	CASSSAGLATDTQYF
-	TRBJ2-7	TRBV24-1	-	TGTGCCACCAGTGACCGGGTCAACGAGCAGTACTTC	CATSDRVNEQYF
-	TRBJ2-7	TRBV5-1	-	TGCGCCAGCAGCTTGGAAGGGGTAGGGAGTGAGCAGTACTTC	CASSLEGVGSEQYF
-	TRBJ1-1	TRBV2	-	TGTGCCAGCAAAAGGGGCGCATACACTGAAGCTTTCTTT	CASKRGAYTEAFF
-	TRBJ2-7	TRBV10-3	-	TGTGCCATCAGCAAATACGCCGGTTACGAGCAGTACTTC	CAISKYAGYEQYF
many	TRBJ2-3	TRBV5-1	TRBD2	TGCGCCAGCAGCTTGGCGGGGACTAGCGGGGGTCTGAATACGCAGTATTTT	CASSLAGTSGGLNTQYF
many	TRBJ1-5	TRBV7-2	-	TGTGCCAGCAGCGCACAGGGAATCAATCAGCCCCAGCATTTT	CASSAQGINQPQHF
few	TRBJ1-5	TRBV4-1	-	TGCGCCAGCAGCCAAGATTTTGCCAGGGCCCAGCCCCAGCATTTT	CASSQDFARAQPQHF
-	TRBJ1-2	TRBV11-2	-	TGTGCCAGCAGCTTACAGGCTCAATCTAACTATGGCTACACCTTC	CASSLQAQSNYGYTF